These T cell receptor beta chains were read from a single sample in a study of blood T cell repertoires in COVID-19. The repertoire was sequenced with immunoSEQ multiplex PCR; TCRdb's copy has only in-frame clones and lacks some. The table has 65,000 to 90,000 clones, roughly three quarters seen once. The sequenced sample was peripheral blood. The receptors here all came from a man between 65 and 85 years old with COVID-19, enrolled during active disease. Both conserved end residues are part of each CDR3. D genes are given only for firm matches. Size is omitted from some rows. Given values are once, few, many or a class for expanded clones.

v_gene: TRBV7-8
j_gene: TRBJ1-2
d_gene: NA
abundance: NA
CDR3nt: TGTGCCAGCAGCTTAGCGACGGGGTCAGGGGCCCGCTATGGCTACACCTTC
CDR3aa: CASSLATGSGARYGYTF

v_gene: TRBV5-1
j_gene: TRBJ2-1
d_gene: NA
abundance: NA
CDR3nt: TGCGCCAGCAGCTTGGATCTGGACAATTACAATGAGCAGTTCTTC
CDR3aa: CASSLDLDNYNEQFF

v_gene: TRBV11-2
j_gene: TRBJ1-1
d_gene: NA
abundance: NA
CDR3nt: TGTGCCAGCAGCTTCGTCGGAGGGACGGGGAACACTGAAGCTTTCTTT
CDR3aa: CASSFVGGTGNTEAFF

v_gene: TRBV7-9
j_gene: TRBJ1-6
d_gene: NA
abundance: NA
CDR3nt: TGTGCCAGCAGCTTAGTACCAGGGCTTAATTCACCCCTCCACTTT
CDR3aa: CASSLVPGLNSPLHF

v_gene: TRBV9
j_gene: TRBJ2-7
d_gene: NA
abundance: NA
CDR3nt: TGTGCCAGCAGCGTACTCCCGGACTTAAACTACGAGCAGTACTTC
CDR3aa: CASSVLPDLNYEQYF

v_gene: TRBV19
j_gene: TRBJ2-7
d_gene: TRBD1
abundance: NA
CDR3nt: TGTGCCAGTAGTATTTTTGGGACAGGAAGATACGAGCAGTACTTC
CDR3aa: CASSIFGTGRYEQYF

v_gene: TRBV28
j_gene: TRBJ2-7
d_gene: TRBD2
abundance: NA
CDR3nt: TGTGCCAGCACCCAGAGACTAGCGGGAGAAACGGGCGAGCAGTACTTC
CDR3aa: CASTQRLAGETGEQYF

v_gene: TRBV5-1
j_gene: TRBJ2-1
d_gene: TRBD2
abundance: NA
CDR3nt: TGCGCCAGCAGCTTGGTCCCCAAACTGGGAGGGGACAATGAGCAGTTCTTC
CDR3aa: CASSLVPKLGGDNEQFF

v_gene: TRBV19
j_gene: TRBJ1-1
d_gene: TRBD1
abundance: few
CDR3nt: TGTGCCAGTAGTTTACAGGGGGGGACTGAAGCTTTCTTT
CDR3aa: CASSLQGGTEAFF

v_gene: TRBV5-1
j_gene: TRBJ2-2
d_gene: NA
abundance: NA
CDR3nt: TGCGCCAGCAGCCTACCAACCACCGGGGAGCTGTTTTTT
CDR3aa: CASSLPTTGELFF

v_gene: TRBV3-1/TRBV3-2
j_gene: TRBJ1-4
d_gene: TRBD1
abundance: NA
CDR3nt: TGTGCCAGCAGCTCACAGGGGGCCCATGCTGAAAAACTGTTTTTT
CDR3aa: CASSSQGAHAEKLFF

v_gene: TRBV28
j_gene: TRBJ2-1
d_gene: NA
abundance: NA
CDR3nt: TGTGCCAGCAGTTTACCTGGAAATAGCGCGAGCAATGAGCAGTTCTTC
CDR3aa: CASSLPGNSASNEQFF

v_gene: TRBV12-3/TRBV12-4
j_gene: TRBJ1-5
d_gene: TRBD1
abundance: once
CDR3nt: TGTGCCAGCAGTGCACAGGGGAATCAGCCCCAGCATTTT
CDR3aa: CASSAQGNQPQHF

v_gene: TRBV9
j_gene: TRBJ2-1
d_gene: TRBD2
abundance: NA
CDR3nt: TGTGCCAGCAGCGTAGGGCTAGCGGGAGCCAACAATGAGCAGTTCTTC
CDR3aa: CASSVGLAGANNEQFF

v_gene: TRBV16
j_gene: TRBJ2-7
d_gene: TRBD1
abundance: NA
CDR3nt: TGTGCCAGCAGCCAATCGGGGCAGGGGGCGAGCGAGCAGTACTTC
CDR3aa: CASSQSGQGASEQYF

v_gene: TRBV3-1/TRBV3-2
j_gene: TRBJ2-1
d_gene: NA
abundance: NA
CDR3nt: TGTGCCAGCAGCCAAGCGCAACAGCTTTACAATGAGCAGTTCTTC
CDR3aa: CASSQAQQLYNEQFF

v_gene: TRBV13
j_gene: TRBJ1-2
d_gene: TRBD1
abundance: NA
CDR3nt: TGTGCCAGCAGCTTCGCTAGGGGGCGCGGTGGCTACACCTTC
CDR3aa: CASSFARGRGGYTF

v_gene: TRBV19
j_gene: TRBJ2-1
d_gene: TRBD1
abundance: NA
CDR3nt: TGTGCCAGTACAAAGACAGGGTGGAATGAGCAGTTCTTC
CDR3aa: CASTKTGWNEQFF

v_gene: TRBV14
j_gene: TRBJ1-1
d_gene: TRBD1
abundance: few
CDR3nt: TGTGCCAGCAGCCAGAACAGGGGGTGGGGAGCTTTCTTT
CDR3aa: CASSQNRGWGAFF

v_gene: TRBV11-3
j_gene: TRBJ2-3
d_gene: TRBD2
abundance: NA
CDR3nt: TGTGCCAGCAGCAAACTAGCGGGAGGCTCAGATACGCAGTATTTT
CDR3aa: CASSKLAGGSDTQYF

v_gene: TRBV27
j_gene: TRBJ1-5
d_gene: NA
abundance: NA
CDR3nt: TGTGCCAGCAGTTTACCACCCGAGTATCAGCCCCAGCATTTT
CDR3aa: CASSLPPEYQPQHF

v_gene: TRBV12-5
j_gene: TRBJ2-1
d_gene: TRBD2
abundance: NA
CDR3nt: TGTGCTAGTGGTAGGGGACTAGCGGGAGGCAATGAGCAGTTCTTC
CDR3aa: CASGRGLAGGNEQFF

v_gene: TRBV3-1/TRBV3-2
j_gene: TRBJ1-5
d_gene: TRBD1
abundance: once
CDR3nt: TGTGCCAGCAGCAAATCCTCCGGGACAGGGGTTGGAAATCAGCCCCAGCATTTT
CDR3aa: CASSKSSGTGVGNQPQHF

v_gene: TRBV5-1
j_gene: TRBJ2-2
d_gene: NA
abundance: NA
CDR3nt: TGCGCCAGCAGCTTGGTACAGGGGAACACCGGGGAGCTGTTTTTT
CDR3aa: CASSLVQGNTGELFF

v_gene: TRBV21-1
j_gene: TRBJ2-2
d_gene: NA
abundance: few
CDR3nt: TGTGCCAGCCCTCAGAGGGCCGGGAAGAACACCGGGGAGCTGTTTTTT
CDR3aa: CASPQRAGKNTGELFF

v_gene: TRBV28
j_gene: TRBJ2-7
d_gene: NA
abundance: once
CDR3nt: TGTGCCAGCACGGGCGGGACCCTCTCCTACGAGCAGTACTTC
CDR3aa: CASTGGTLSYEQYF

v_gene: TRBV9
j_gene: TRBJ1-1
d_gene: NA
abundance: NA
CDR3nt: TGTGCCAGCAGCGCCCAGGGGCAGAACACTGAAGCTTTCTTT
CDR3aa: CASSAQGQNTEAFF

v_gene: TRBV5-1
j_gene: TRBJ1-2
d_gene: TRBD1
abundance: many
CDR3nt: TGCGCCAGCAGCTCGGAGGGGGACAGGGGGCAAGGCTACACCTTC
CDR3aa: CASSSEGDRGQGYTF

v_gene: TRBV20-1
j_gene: TRBJ2-1
d_gene: TRBD2
abundance: NA
CDR3nt: TGCAGTGCCCTTACTAGCGGCGAGCAGTTCTTC
CDR3aa: CSALTSGEQFF

v_gene: TRBV5-6
j_gene: TRBJ2-1
d_gene: TRBD1
abundance: NA
CDR3nt: TGTGCCAGCCATGGACTCGGCAGGGGGTCCTACAATGAGCAGTTCTTC
CDR3aa: CASHGLGRGSYNEQFF

v_gene: TRBV6-6
j_gene: TRBJ2-1
d_gene: TRBD1
abundance: NA
CDR3nt: TGTGCCAGCAGTTACTCTAGGACAGGGTTGAATGAGCAGTTCTTC
CDR3aa: CASSYSRTGLNEQFF

v_gene: TRBV27
j_gene: TRBJ2-6
d_gene: NA
abundance: NA
CDR3nt: TGTGCCAGCAGTCCAGGGCACTCTGGGGCCAACGTCCTGACTTTC
CDR3aa: CASSPGHSGANVLTF

v_gene: TRBV13
j_gene: TRBJ1-5
d_gene: NA
abundance: NA
CDR3nt: TGTGCCAGCAGCTTAGGTCGAGGCGGGGTTACTCAGCCCCAGCATTTT
CDR3aa: CASSLGRGGVTQPQHF

v_gene: TRBV4-1
j_gene: TRBJ2-1
d_gene: NA
abundance: NA
CDR3nt: TGCGCCAGCAGCCAAGTTATAGGACAGTCGTACAATGAGCAGTTCTTC
CDR3aa: CASSQVIGQSYNEQFF

v_gene: TRBV9
j_gene: TRBJ1-5
d_gene: TRBD1
abundance: NA
CDR3nt: TGTGCCAGCAGCGCGCCGGGACAGAGGCAGCCCCAGCATTTT
CDR3aa: CASSAPGQRQPQHF

v_gene: TRBV19
j_gene: TRBJ2-2
d_gene: NA
abundance: NA
CDR3nt: TGTGCCAGTAGTATTTACGGCACCGGGGAGCTGTTTTTT
CDR3aa: CASSIYGTGELFF

v_gene: TRBV7-2
j_gene: TRBJ2-1
d_gene: NA
abundance: NA
CDR3nt: TGTGCCAGCAGCTTATCAACATACAATGAGCAGTTCTTC
CDR3aa: CASSLSTYNEQFF

v_gene: TRBV19
j_gene: TRBJ2-6
d_gene: NA
abundance: NA
CDR3nt: TGTGCCAGTAGTTCGGGGGCTGGGGCCAACGTCCTGACTTTC
CDR3aa: CASSSGAGANVLTF

v_gene: TRBV28
j_gene: TRBJ1-3
d_gene: NA
abundance: NA
CDR3nt: TGTGCCAGCAGGTTTGGGGCTACTGGAAACACCATATATTTT
CDR3aa: CASRFGATGNTIYF

v_gene: TRBV19
j_gene: TRBJ2-4
d_gene: NA
abundance: NA
CDR3nt: TGTGCCAGTAGTATAGATGGAGGAAACATTCAGTACTTC
CDR3aa: CASSIDGGNIQYF

v_gene: TRBV13
j_gene: TRBJ2-1
d_gene: TRBD2
abundance: NA
CDR3nt: TGTGCCAGCAGCTTGCGACTAGCGGGAGGGGTAAATGAGCAGTTCTTC
CDR3aa: CASSLRLAGGVNEQFF

v_gene: TRBV7-9
j_gene: TRBJ2-7
d_gene: TRBD1
abundance: many
CDR3nt: TGTGCCAGCAGCACCGACAGGGTTGGCTACGAGCAGTACTTC
CDR3aa: CASSTDRVGYEQYF

v_gene: TRBV4-2
j_gene: TRBJ2-3
d_gene: TRBD1
abundance: NA
CDR3nt: TGTGCCAGCAGCCAAAAGGGACAGGGGATGACAGATACGCAGTATTTT
CDR3aa: CASSQKGQGMTDTQYF

v_gene: TRBV28
j_gene: TRBJ2-4
d_gene: NA
abundance: NA
CDR3nt: TGTGCCAGCAGTTTAGCCAGGGGAGACATTCAGTACTTC
CDR3aa: CASSLARGDIQYF

v_gene: TRBV18
j_gene: TRBJ2-5
d_gene: NA
abundance: NA
CDR3nt: TGTGCCAGCTCACCGGGCCTCCAAGAGACCCAGTACTTC
CDR3aa: CASSPGLQETQYF

v_gene: TRBV19
j_gene: TRBJ2-7
d_gene: NA
abundance: few
CDR3nt: TGTGCCAGTAGTATCAATAGCGTGTCCTACGAGCAGTACTTC
CDR3aa: CASSINSVSYEQYF

v_gene: TRBV7-2
j_gene: TRBJ2-1
d_gene: TRBD2
abundance: NA
CDR3nt: TGTGCCAGCAGCTCAAGACTAGCGGGAGGGGAGGAGCAGTTCTTC
CDR3aa: CASSSRLAGGEEQFF

v_gene: TRBV24-1
j_gene: TRBJ2-7
d_gene: TRBD2
abundance: NA
CDR3nt: TGTGCCCCGGGGGGGCCCTCCTACGAGCAGTACTTC
CDR3aa: CAPGGPSYEQYF

v_gene: TRBV7-2
j_gene: TRBJ2-3
d_gene: TRBD2
abundance: once
CDR3nt: TGTGCCAGCAGCATAGGACTAGCGGGAGGGGATACGCAGTATTTT
CDR3aa: CASSIGLAGGDTQYF

v_gene: TRBV5-1
j_gene: TRBJ1-1
d_gene: TRBD1
abundance: NA
CDR3nt: TGCGCCAGCAGCTTGGGGGACAGGGTTGTCGGTGAAGCTTTCTTT
CDR3aa: CASSLGDRVVGEAFF